This section outlines one TCR beta chain sequence together with its context. Antigen unknown. The data were obtained in a study of cytomegalovirus exposure and HLA in healthy donors. Study-level findings and limits: Being productive about 87% or about 30% of the time was typical of most TCR beta V segments in an earlier analysis. At a 0.05 false discovery rate, a later analysis found some 18,000 TCR beta sequences to be associated with HLA alleles.

This CDR3 has 15 residues. V lost 2 bases, J lost 2 bases, and 9 bases lay in between. The germline V gene encodes CDR1 KGHSH and CDR2 LQKENI. PCR was performed using 60 Vbeta and 13 Jbeta primers. Clones were sequenced by immunoSEQ multiplex PCR, and TCRdb holds only the in-frame ones, with some missing. This repertoire shows tens of thousands of clones, roughly 73% found once; its top ten account for under 2.5%. This receptor was obtained from a man in his forties in good health and CMV-seronegative. The sequenced material came from PBMCs. This chain links TRBV18 with TRBJ2-2; no definite D call. CDR3 bases: TGTGCCAGCTCACCATTCGACATCAACACCGGGGAGCTGTTTTTT. Amino acids: CASSPFDINTGELFF.